This TCR beta chain was recorded in a study of blood T cell repertoires in COVID-19 (TCRdb year 2020). Study-level background: The collaborator samples originated in the United States, Italy and Spain and spanned the acute and convalescent phases of COVID-19. Samples came from the ongoing ImmuneRACE study (first 160 participants) plus 1,254 subjects from 6 global collaborators. The material from the prospective study consisted of cDNA or gDNA derived from T cells, B-cell-depleted T cells, or PBMCs. The repertoires were released in a freely available public database intended as a resource for research on the immune response to SARS-CoV-2. Where available, HLA class I and class II types were obtained from metadata supplied by the sample provider rather than from assay-based typing. A de-identified subject ID, COVID-19 status, age in years and sex were almost always included in the sample metadata. The dataset comprised deeply sampled blood TCRbeta repertoires from subjects exposed to, actively infected with, or recovered from COVID-19. General study outcomes and caveats: The quantity of clinical and demographic metadata differed by source and by participant and was supplied without curation.

At one collaborating source in Seattle, patients were enrolled during active infection and were followed longitudinally through the course of disease. The collaborating institutions used their own protocols to collect whole blood in K2EDTA tubes. For TCRbeta analysis, collaborator samples were shipped as frozen whole blood, as isolated PBMCs, or as DNA extracted from either sample type. TCRbeta CDR3 regions were amplified from genomic DNA using the immunoSEQ Assay, a bias-controlled multiplex PCR. As for the authors' bioinformatics: Nucleated cell counts per sample were estimated from amplification of reference gene primers within the assay. To quantify the absolute abundance of each unique TCRbeta CDR3 rearrangement, sequence reads were collapsed and filtered. For each sample, productive Simpson clonality was calculated as the square root of Simpson's diversity index over productive rearrangements. TCRdb limited this immuneACCESS table to in-frame rearrangements with V and J called. A share of clones is missing; checked studies link under half to unresolved V genes, and the rest is unexplained. V and J calls and clone size come straight from that table; D and trimming were deduced from the DNA. Counted in this sample were roughly 310,000 clones; 85% to 90% of them appeared once. The ten biggest clones cover roughly 2.9% of the sample.

This clone has only one observation. Its antigen target is currently unknown. No base-level quality is on record; no much larger clone is a single base apart. CDR1 SGDLS and CDR2 YYNGEE were looked up in the germline V gene. V loses 0 bases at its end and J loses 3 bases; junction bases beyond the gene matches: 4. From the cysteine up to the phenylalanine, the CDR3 has a length of 15 residues. The entry retains the CDR3 DNA only, 45 bases that are in frame from base 1. Recombination connected TRBV9 to TRBJ2-7; TRBD2 lines up with 9 middle nucleotides. The material sequenced was peripheral blood. The sequence derives from a young woman with COVID-19, enrolled during active disease. This receptor has the CDR3 CASSVVAGDNYEQYF. The bases read TGTGCCAGCAGCGTAGTAGCGGGGGATAACTACGAGCAGTACTTC.